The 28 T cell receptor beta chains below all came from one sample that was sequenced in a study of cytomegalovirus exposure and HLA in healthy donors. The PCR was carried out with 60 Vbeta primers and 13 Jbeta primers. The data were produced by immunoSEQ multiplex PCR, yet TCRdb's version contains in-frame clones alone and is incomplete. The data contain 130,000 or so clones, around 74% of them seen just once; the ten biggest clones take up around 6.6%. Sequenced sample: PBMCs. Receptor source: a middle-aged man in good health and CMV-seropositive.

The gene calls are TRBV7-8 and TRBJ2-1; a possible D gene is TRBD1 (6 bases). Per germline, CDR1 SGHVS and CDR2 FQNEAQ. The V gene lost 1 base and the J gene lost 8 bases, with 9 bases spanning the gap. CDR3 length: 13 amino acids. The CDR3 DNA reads TGTGCCAGCAGCTTAGGCTACAGGGATGAGCAGTTCTTC. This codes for CASSLGYRDEQFF.

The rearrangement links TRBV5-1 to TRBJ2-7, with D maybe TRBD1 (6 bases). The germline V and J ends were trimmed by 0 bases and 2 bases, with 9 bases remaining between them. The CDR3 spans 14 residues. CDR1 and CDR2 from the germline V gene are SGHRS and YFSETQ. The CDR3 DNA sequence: TGCGCCAGCAGCTTGGCTGACAGGACCTACGAGCAGTACTTC. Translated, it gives CASSLADRTYEQYF.

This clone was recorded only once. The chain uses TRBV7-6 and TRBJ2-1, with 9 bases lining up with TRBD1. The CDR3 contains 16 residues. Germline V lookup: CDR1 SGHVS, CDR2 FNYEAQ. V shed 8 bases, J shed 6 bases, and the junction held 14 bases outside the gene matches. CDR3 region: CASALAIGQGSNEQFF. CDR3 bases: TGTGCCAGCGCCTTAGCGATCGGACAGGGGTCCAATGAGCAGTTCTTC.

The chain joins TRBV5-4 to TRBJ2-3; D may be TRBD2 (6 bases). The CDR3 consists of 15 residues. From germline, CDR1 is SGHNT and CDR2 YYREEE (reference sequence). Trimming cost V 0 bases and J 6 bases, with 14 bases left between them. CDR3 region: CASSLANGGGDTQYF. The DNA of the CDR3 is TGTGCCAGCAGCTTGGCCAATGGTGGGGGGGATACGCAGTATTTT.

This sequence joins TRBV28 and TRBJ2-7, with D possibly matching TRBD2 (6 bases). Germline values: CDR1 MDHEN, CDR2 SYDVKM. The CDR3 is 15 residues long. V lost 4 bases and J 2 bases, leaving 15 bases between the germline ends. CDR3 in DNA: TGTGCCAGCAGTTGGAGGGGAACTGTGGCCTACGAGCAGTACTTC. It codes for CASSWRGTVAYEQYF.

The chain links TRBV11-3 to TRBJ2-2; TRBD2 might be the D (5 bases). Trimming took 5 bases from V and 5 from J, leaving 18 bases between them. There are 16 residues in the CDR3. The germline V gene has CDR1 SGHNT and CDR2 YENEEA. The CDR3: CASSTPRGADTGELFF. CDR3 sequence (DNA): TGTGCCAGCAGCACTCCCCGGGGAGCGGATACCGGGGAGCTGTTTTTT.

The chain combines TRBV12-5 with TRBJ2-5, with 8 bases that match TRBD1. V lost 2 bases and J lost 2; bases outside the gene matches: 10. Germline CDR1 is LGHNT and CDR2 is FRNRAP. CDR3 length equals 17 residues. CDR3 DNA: TGTGCTAGTGGTTTGTCGGTTGGCAGGGGGCATCAAGAGACCCAGTACTTC. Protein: CASGLSVGRGHQETQYF.

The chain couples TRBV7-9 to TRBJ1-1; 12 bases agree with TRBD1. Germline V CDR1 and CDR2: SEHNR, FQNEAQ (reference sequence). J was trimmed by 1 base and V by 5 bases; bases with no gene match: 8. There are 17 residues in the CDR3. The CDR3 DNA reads TGTGCCAGCAGCCCGCGGGACAGGGGGCTTGAGAACACTGAAGCTTTCTTT. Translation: CASSPRDRGLENTEAFF.

In DNA, the CDR3 is TGTGCCAGCAGTGAACAAAGCGGGGGGTACAATGAGCAGTTCTTC. It specifies CASSEQSGGYNEQFF. The chain uses TRBV6-1 and TRBJ2-1, with TRBD2 matching over 9 bases. Trimming removed 2 bases from V and 4 bases from J; junction bases left unmatched: 3. The CDR3 sequence is 15 residues long. Looked up from germline, CDR1 is MNHNS and CDR2 is SASEGT.

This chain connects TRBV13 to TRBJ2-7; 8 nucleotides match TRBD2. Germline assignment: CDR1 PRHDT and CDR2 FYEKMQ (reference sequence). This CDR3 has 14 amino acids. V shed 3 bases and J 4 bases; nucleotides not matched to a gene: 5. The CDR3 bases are TGTGCCAGCAGCTTTAGCGGGGAAAGGTACGAGCAGTACTTC. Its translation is CASSFSGERYEQYF.

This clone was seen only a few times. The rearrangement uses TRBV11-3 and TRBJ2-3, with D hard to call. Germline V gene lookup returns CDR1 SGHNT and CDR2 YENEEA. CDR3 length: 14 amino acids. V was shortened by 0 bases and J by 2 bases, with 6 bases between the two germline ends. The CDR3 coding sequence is TGTGCCAGCAGCTTAGATCCCCTCACAGATACGCAGTATTTT. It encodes CASSLDPLTDTQYF. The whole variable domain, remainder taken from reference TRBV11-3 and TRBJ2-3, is EAGVVQSPRYKIIEKKQPVAFWCNPISGHNTLYWYLQNLGQGPELLIRYENEEAVDDSQLPKDRFSAERLKGVDSTLKIQPAELGDSAVYLCASSLDPLTDTQYFGPGTRLTVL.

Here the CDR3 DNA reads TGTGCCAGTACCCAGAATAGCAATCAGCCCCAGCATTTT. Translating gives CASTQNSNQPQHF. J is TRBJ1-5 and V is TRBV19, with no clear D. With 7 bases removed from V and 0 bases from J, the gap between germline ends came to 7 bases. This CDR3 has 13 amino acids. The germline V gene has CDR1 LNHDA and CDR2 SQIVND (reference sequence).

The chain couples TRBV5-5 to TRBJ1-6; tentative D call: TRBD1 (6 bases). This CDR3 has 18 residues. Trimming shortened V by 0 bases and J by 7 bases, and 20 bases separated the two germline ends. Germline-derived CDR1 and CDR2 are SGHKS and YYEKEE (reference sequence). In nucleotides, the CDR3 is TGTGCCAGCAGCTTGGCGGCAGGGGCACCCCGATCCAATTCACCCCTCCACTTT. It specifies CASSLAAGAPRSNSPLHF.

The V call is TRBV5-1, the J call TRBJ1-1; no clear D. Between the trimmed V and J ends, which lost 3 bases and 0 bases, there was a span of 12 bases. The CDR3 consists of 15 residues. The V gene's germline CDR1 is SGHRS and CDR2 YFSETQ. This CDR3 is CASSSQTALNTEAFF. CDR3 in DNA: TGCGCCAGCAGCTCCCAAACAGCTTTGAACACTGAAGCTTTCTTT. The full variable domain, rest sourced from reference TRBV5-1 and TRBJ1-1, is KAGVTQTPRYLIKTRGQQVTLSCSPISGHRSVSWYQQTPGQGLQFLFEYFSETQRNKGNFPGRFSGRQFSNSRSEMNVSTLELGDSALYLCASSSQTALNTEAFFGQGTRLTVV.

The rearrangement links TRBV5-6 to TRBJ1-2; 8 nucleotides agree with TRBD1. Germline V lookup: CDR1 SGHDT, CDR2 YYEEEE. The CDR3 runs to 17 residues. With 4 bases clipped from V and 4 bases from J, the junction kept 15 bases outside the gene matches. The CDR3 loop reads CASSILTGANFLYGYTF. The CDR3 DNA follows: TGTGCCAGCAGCATACTGACAGGGGCCAATTTCCTCTATGGCTACACCTTC.

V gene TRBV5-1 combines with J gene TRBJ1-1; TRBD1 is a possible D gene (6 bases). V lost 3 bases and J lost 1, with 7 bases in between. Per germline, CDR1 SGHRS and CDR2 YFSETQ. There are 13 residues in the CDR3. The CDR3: CASSWGQNTEAFF. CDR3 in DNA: TGCGCCAGCAGCTGGGGACAGAACACTGAAGCTTTCTTT.

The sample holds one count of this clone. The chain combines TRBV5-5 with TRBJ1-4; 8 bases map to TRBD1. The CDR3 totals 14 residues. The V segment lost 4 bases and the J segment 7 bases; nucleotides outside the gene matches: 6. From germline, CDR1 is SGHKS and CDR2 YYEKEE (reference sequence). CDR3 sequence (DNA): TGTGCCAGCAGCGAGGACAGGGTGGGTGAAAAACTGTTTTTT. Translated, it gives CASSEDRVGEKLFF.

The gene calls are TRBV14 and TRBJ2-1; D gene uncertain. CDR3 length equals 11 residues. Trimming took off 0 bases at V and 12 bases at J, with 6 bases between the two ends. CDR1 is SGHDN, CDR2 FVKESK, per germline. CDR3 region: CASSQETAQFF. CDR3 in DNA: TGTGCCAGCAGCCAAGAAACAGCGCAGTTCTTC.

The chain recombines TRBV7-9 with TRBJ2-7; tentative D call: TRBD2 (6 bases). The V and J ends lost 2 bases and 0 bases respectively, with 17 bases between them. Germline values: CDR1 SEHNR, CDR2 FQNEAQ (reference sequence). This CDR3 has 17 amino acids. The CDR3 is CASSLRGSGVSSYEQYF. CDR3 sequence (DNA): TGTGCCAGCAGCTTACGGGGCTCGGGGGTGAGCTCCTACGAGCAGTACTTC. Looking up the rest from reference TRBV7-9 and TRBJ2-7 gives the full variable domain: DTGVSQNPRHKITKRGQNVTFRCDPISEHNRLYWYRQTLGQGPEFLTYFQNEAQLEKSRLLSDRFSAERPKGSFSTLEIQRTEQGDSAMYLCASSLRGSGVSSYEQYFGPGTRLTVT.

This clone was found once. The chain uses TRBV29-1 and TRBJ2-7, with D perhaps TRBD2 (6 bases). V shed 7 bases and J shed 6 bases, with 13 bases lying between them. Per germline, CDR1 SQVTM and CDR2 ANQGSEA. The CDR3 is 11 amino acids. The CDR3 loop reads CSATGLCEQYF. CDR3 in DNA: TGCAGCGCAACGGGACTTTGCGAGCAGTACTTC.

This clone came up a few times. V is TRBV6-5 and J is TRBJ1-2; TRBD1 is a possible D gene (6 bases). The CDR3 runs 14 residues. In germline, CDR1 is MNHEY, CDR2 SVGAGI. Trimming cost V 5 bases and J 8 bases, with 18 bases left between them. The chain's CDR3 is CASSALTGLGGYTF. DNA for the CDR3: TGTGCCAGCAGTGCCCTAACAGGGCTCGGGGGCTACACCTTC.

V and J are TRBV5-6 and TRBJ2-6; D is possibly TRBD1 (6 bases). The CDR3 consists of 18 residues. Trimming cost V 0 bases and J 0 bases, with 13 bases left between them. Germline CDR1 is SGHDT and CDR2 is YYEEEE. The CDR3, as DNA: TGTGCCAGCAGCTTGGCCGACAGGCTAAGCTCTGGGGCCAACGTCCTGACTTTC. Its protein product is CASSLADRLSSGANVLTF.

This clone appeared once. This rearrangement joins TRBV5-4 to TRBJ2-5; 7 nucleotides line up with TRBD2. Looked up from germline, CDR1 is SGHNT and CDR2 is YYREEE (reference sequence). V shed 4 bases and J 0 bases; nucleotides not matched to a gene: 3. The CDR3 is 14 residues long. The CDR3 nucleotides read TGTGCCAGCAGCCCGGGGGGTAACCAAGAGACCCAGTACTTC. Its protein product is CASSPGGNQETQYF.

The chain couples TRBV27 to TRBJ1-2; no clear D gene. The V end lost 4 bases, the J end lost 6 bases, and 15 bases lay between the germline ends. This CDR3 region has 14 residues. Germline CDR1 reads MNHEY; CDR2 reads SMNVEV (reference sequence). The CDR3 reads CASSSNDGVHGYTF. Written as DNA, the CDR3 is TGTGCCAGCAGTTCAAACGACGGAGTCCATGGCTACACCTTC.

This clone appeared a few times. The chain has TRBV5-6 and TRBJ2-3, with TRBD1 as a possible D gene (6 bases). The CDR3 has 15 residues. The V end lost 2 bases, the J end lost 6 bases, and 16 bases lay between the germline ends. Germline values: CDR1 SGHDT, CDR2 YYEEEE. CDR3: CASSFGNRVQDTQYF. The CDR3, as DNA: TGTGCCAGCAGCTTTGGTAACAGGGTGCAGGATACGCAGTATTTT.

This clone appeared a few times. The CDR3 DNA reads as TGCGCCAGCAGCCAAGTGGGCCGTAATGGCTACACCTTC. Protein: CASSQVGRNGYTF. The chain uses TRBV4-1 and TRBJ1-2, with D unclear. The V end was cut by 1 base, the J end by 6 bases, with 9 bases between. CDR1 MGHRA and CDR2 YSYEKL come from the germline V gene. This CDR3 comprises 13 residues.

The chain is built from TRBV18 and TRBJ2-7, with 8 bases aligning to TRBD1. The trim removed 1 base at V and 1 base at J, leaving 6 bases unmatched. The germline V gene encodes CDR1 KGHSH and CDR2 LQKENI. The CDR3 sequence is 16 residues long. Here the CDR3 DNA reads TGTGCCAGCTCACCACAGGACAGGGTAGTTTCCTACGAGCAGTACTTC. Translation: CASSPQDRVVSYEQYF. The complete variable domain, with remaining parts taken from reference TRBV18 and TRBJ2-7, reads NAGVMQNPRHLVRRRGQEARLRCSPMKGHSHVYWYRQLPEEGLKFMVYLQKENIIDESGMPKERFSAEFPKEGPSILRIQQVVRGDSAAYFCASSPQDRVVSYEQYFGPGTRLTVT.

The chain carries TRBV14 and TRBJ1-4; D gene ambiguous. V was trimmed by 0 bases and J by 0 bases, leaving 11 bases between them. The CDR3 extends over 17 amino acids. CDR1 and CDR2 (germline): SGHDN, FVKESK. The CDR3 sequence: CASSQELTGATNEKLFF. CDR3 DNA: TGTGCCAGCAGCCAAGAATTAACCGGTGCAACTAATGAAAAACTGTTTTTT. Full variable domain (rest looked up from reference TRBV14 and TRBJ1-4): EAGVTQFPSHSVIEKGQTVTLRCDPISGHDNLYWYRRVMGKEIKFLLHFVKESKQDESGMPNNRFLAERTGGTYSTLKVQPAELEDSGVYFCASSQELTGATNEKLFFGSGTQLSVL.